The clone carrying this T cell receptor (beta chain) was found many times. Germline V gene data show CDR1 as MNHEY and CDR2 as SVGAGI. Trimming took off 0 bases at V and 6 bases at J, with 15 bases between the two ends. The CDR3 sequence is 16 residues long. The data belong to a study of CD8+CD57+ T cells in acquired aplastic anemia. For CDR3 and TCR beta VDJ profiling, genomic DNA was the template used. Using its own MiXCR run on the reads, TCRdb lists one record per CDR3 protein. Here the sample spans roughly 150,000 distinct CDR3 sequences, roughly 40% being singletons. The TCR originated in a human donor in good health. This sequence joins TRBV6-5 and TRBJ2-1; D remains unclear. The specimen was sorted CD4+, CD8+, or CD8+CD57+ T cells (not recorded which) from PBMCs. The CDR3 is CASSYSVPALGNEQFF. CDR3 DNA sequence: TGTGCCAGCAGTTACTCGGTGCCAGCGTTGGGCAATGAGCAGTTCTTC.